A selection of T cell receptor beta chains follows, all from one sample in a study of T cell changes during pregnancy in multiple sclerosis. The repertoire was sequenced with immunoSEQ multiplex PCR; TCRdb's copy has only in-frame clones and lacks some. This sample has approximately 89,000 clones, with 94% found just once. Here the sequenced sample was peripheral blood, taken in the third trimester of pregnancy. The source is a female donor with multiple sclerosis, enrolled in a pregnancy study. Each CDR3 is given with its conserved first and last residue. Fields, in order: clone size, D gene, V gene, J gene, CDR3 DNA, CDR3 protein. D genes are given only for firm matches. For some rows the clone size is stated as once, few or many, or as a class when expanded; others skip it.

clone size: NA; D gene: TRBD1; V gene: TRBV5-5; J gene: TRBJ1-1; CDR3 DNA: TGTGCCAGCAGCGGATGGACAGGGGTGCCTGAAGCTTTCTTT; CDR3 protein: CASSGWTGVPEAFF
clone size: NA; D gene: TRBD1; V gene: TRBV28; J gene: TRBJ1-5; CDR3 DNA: TGTGCCAGCAGTTTGGGACAGTCTCGACAGCCCCAGCATTTT; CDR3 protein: CASSLGQSRQPQHF
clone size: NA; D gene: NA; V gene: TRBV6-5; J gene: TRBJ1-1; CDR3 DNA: TGTGCCAGCAGTTACTCGGCAGAAAACACTGAAGCTTTCTTT; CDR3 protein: CASSYSAENTEAFF
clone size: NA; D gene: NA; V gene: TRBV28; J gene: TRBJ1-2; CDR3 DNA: TGTGCCAGCCGTCAGGGCAACTATGGCTACACCTTC; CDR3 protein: CASRQGNYGYTF
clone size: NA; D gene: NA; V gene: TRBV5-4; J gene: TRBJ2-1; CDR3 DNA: TGTGCCAGCAGCTCTACGACGGGCTCCAAGTGGGGGGCCTACAATGAGCAGTTCTTC; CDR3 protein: CASSSTTGSKWGAYNEQFF
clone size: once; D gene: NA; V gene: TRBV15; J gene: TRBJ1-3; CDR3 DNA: TGTGCCACCAGCAGGCAGGGGTCCGGAAACACCATATATTTT; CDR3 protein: CATSRQGSGNTIYF
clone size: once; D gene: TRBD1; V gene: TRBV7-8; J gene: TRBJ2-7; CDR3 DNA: TGTGCCAGCAGCTTACGGGACAGGGGATACGAGCAGTACTTC; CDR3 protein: CASSLRDRGYEQYF
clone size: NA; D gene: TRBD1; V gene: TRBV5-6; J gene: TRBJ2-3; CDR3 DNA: TGTGCCAGCAGCCACCTACAGGGGGGAGGCACAGATACGCAGTATTTT; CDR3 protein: CASSHLQGGGTDTQYF
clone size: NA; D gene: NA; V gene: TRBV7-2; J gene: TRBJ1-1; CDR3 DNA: TGTGCCAGCAGCTTAGTGAGGGCCAACACTGAAGCTTTCTTT; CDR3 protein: CASSLVRANTEAFF
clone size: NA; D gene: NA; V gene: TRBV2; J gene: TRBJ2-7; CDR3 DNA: TGTGCCAGCAGTGACGGTTCCTACGAGCAGTACTTC; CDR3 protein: CASSDGSYEQYF
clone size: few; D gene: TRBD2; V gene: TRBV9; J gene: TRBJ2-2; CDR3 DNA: TGTGCCAGCAGCTTCGGGACTAGGGGGGCCGGGGAGCTGTTTTTT; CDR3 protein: CASSFGTRGAGELFF
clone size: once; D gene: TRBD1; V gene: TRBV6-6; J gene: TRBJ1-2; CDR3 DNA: TGTGCCAGCAGTCGACAGGGAAGCTATGGCTACACCTTC; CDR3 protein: CASSRQGSYGYTF
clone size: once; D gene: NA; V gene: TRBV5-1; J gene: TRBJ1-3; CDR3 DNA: TGCGCCAGCAGCTTGGAAGACAGGTCAAACCCCGGTGCTGCCATATATTTT; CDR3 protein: CASSLEDRSNPGAAIYF
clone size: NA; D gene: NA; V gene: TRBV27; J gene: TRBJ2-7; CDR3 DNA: TGTGCCAGCAGTCCGCTAGTAGCCCTAGGGCAGTACTTC; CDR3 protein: CASSPLVALGQYF
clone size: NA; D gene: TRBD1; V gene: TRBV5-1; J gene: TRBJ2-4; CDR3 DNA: TGCGCCAGCAGCCCGGGGACAGGAGCCAAAAACATTCAGTACTTC; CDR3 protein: CASSPGTGAKNIQYF
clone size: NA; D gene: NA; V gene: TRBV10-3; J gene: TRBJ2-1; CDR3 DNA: TGTGCCATCAGCTCCCCGGGGTCAGGGGTGGATGAGCAGTTCTTC; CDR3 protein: CAISSPGSGVDEQFF
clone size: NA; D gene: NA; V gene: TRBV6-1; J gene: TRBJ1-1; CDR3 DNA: TGTGCCAGCAGTGAATCACCATCAGGGCTCGGGGAAGCTTTCTTT; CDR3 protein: CASSESPSGLGEAFF
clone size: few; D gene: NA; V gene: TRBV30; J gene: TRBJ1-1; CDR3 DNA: TGTGCCTGGAGTGCTCCCTGGCCTGAAGCTTTCTTT; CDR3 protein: CAWSAPWPEAFF
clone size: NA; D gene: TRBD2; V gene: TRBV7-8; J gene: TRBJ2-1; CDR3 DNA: TGTGCCAGCAGCCCCGGAGTTGGGACGGGAGGTCCTGAGCAGTTCTTC; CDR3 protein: CASSPGVGTGGPEQFF
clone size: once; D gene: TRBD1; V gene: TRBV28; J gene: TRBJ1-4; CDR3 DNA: TGTGCCAGCACTCATGGAGGAACAGGGGAGGTGGAAAAACTGTTTTTT; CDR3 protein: CASTHGGTGEVEKLFF
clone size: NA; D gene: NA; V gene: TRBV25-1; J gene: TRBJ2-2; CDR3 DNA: TGTGCCAGCAGTGAAAGAGGGCAGAGTACGAACACCGGGGAGCTGTTTTTT; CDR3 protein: CASSERGQSTNTGELFF
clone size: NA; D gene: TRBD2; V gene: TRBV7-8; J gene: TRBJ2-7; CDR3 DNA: TGTGCCAGCAGGGAAGCGGGAGGGGTATACGAGCAGTACTTC; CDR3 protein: CASREAGGVYEQYF